In this sample, the clone carrying this T cell receptor beta chain turned up many times. The antigen is undetermined. TCRdb re-called the reads through MiXCR, storing one row per CDR3 protein. The sample includes some 110,000 distinct CDR3 sequences, around a tenth of them seen just once. These data originate in a study of T cell repertoires in cytomegalovirus infection. Background on the study: Shared public TCR beta signatures pointed to both CMV infection and a matching HLA type. Broader study findings: Cumulative frequency (of public TCR beta family members) identified carriers of CMV plus the relevant HLA.

Sequencing was done on a sample of PBMCs, sequenced either directly or after in vitro stimulation (not recorded which). The origin of this receptor is a human donor in good health (CMV status not recorded). Some clones in this sample may be carry-over from other donors' samples.

CDR3 bases: TGTGCCAGTGCCGACTCCAACACCGGGGAGCTGTTTTTT. Protein: CASADSNTGELFF. The chain couples TRBV19 to TRBJ2-2; D not certain. This CDR3 has 13 residues. V was pared by 8 bases and J by 2 bases, with 9 bases between. Germline V CDR1 and CDR2: LNHDA, SQIVND (reference sequence).